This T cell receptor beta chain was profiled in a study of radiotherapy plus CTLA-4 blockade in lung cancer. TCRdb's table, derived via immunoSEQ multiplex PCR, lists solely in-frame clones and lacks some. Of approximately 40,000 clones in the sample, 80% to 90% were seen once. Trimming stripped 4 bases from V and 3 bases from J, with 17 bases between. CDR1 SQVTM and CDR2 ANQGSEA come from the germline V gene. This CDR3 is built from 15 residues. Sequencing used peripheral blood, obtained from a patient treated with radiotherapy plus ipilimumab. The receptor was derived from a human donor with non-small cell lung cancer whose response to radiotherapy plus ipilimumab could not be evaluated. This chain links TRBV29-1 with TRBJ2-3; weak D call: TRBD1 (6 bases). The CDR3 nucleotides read TGCAGCGTTGCCCGCTCGACTGACAGGACAGATACGCAGTATTTT. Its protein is CSVARSTDRTDTQYF.